The 17 T cell receptor beta chains listed next were all sequenced from one sample in a study of blood T cell repertoires in COVID-19. Measured with immunoSEQ multiplex PCR; TCRdb has only the in-frame clones, and not every one. The sample carries more than 150,000 clones, around 80% recorded once. What was sequenced was PBMCs or T cells enriched from blood (not recorded which). These receptors all come from a man aged 55-75 years who had been exposed to COVID-19.

CDR3 DNA: TGTGCCAGCAGTTTCGCAGGGGGCGAGGATAATTCACCCCTCCACTTT. Its translation is CASSFAGGEDNSPLHF. The chain has TRBV28 and TRBJ1-6; 8 bases match TRBD1. Germline CDR1 reads MDHEN; CDR2 reads SYDVKM. The CDR3 is 16 residues long. V lost 3 bases, J lost 5 bases, and 6 bases stayed unmatched.

This clone was counted a single time. The rearrangement links TRBV6-5 to TRBJ2-4, with 8 bases that match TRBD2. V was clipped by 6 bases and J by 1 base; unmatched bases: 2. The germline V gene has CDR1 MNHEY and CDR2 SVGAGI. The CDR3 is made up of 14 amino acids. CDR3 residues: CASSLAGAKNIQYF. In DNA, the CDR3 is TGTGCCAGCAGCTTAGCGGGGGCCAAAAACATTCAGTACTTC.

V and J are TRBV15 and TRBJ2-7; TRBD1 matches at 9 bases. V shed 3 bases, J shed 5 bases, and the junction held 8 bases outside the gene matches. This CDR3 spans 15 amino acids. Germline CDR1 and CDR2: LNHNV and YYDKDF (reference sequence). This CDR3 reads CATSRGGQGMNEQYF. Here the CDR3 DNA reads TGTGCCACCAGCAGGGGGGGACAGGGTATGAACGAGCAGTACTTC.

The chain employs TRBV5-1 and TRBJ2-7; 7 nucleotides match TRBD1. J gave up 1 base and V 4 bases, and 8 bases lay outside the gene matches. There are 15 residues in the CDR3. The germline gives CDR1 SGHRS, CDR2 YFSETQ. CDR3 bases: TGCGCCAGCAGCCCCCCGGGACAGAAGTCCTACGAGCAGTACTTC. Its protein product is CASSPPGQKSYEQYF.

This clone was detected only once. The V call is TRBV7-9, the J call TRBJ1-3, with 7 bases identical to TRBD1. The germline V gene has CDR1 SEHNR and CDR2 FQNEAQ (reference sequence). The CDR3 loop spans 14 amino acids. Trimming took 0 bases from V and 7 from J; bases not matched to a gene: 3. As DNA, the CDR3 is TGTGCCAGCAGCTTAGCGGGGACAGCCAACACCATATATTTT. This codes for CASSLAGTANTIYF.

CDR3 in amino acids: CASTSGQLEGETQYF. CDR3 DNA: TGTGCCAGCACTTCGGGACAACTAGAAGGAGAGACCCAGTACTTC. The chain recombines TRBV6-5 with TRBJ2-5; weak D call: TRBD1 (6 bases). Germline V CDR1 and CDR2: MNHEY, SVGAGI. This CDR3 is 15 amino acids long. V lost 7 bases and J lost 4, with 19 bases in between.

This chain connects TRBV11-2 to TRBJ2-1, with 9 bases fitting TRBD1. Germline-derived CDR1 and CDR2 are SGHAT and FQNNGV. V dropped 5 bases and J dropped 6; count of bases not matched to a gene: 8. The CDR3 has 15 amino acids. Here the CDR3 reads CASSPRDRVGNEQFF. CDR3 nucleotides: TGTGCCAGCAGCCCCCGGGACAGGGTAGGCAATGAGCAGTTCTTC. The whole variable domain, remainder taken from reference TRBV11-2 and TRBJ2-1, is EAGVAQSPRYKIIEKRQSVAFWCNPISGHATLYWYQQILGQGPKLLIQFQNNGVVDDSQLPKDRFSAERLKGVDSTLKIQPAKLEDSAVYLCASSPRDRVGNEQFFGPGTRLTVL.

This chain uses TRBV19 with TRBJ1-5, with 8 bases identical to TRBD1. Germline V gene lookup returns CDR1 LNHDA and CDR2 SQIVND (reference sequence). J gave up 0 bases and V 8 bases, and 12 bases lay outside the gene matches. This CDR3 has 17 amino acids. CDR3 bases: TGTGCCAGTGAAGACAGGGGTGGGGTTAGTAGCAATCAGCCCCAGCATTTT. Translated: CASEDRGGVSSNQPQHF.

The CDR3 nucleotides are TGTGCCAGTAGTATTATTAGGAACACTGAAGCTTTCTTT. Residues: CASSIIRNTEAFF. The chain carries TRBV19 and TRBJ1-1; D remains unclear. In germline, CDR1 is LNHDA, CDR2 SQIVND (reference sequence). CDR3 length equals 13 residues. V was shortened by 3 bases and J by 1 base, with 6 bases between the two germline ends.

The DNA of the CDR3 is TGTGCCAGCAGCTCCAGGACTAGCGGGAGCTACGAGCAGTACTTC. As protein: CASSSRTSGSYEQYF. The chain recombines TRBV5-8 with TRBJ2-7; 13 bases line up with TRBD2. The V gene's germline CDR1 is SGHTS and CDR2 YDEGEE. The CDR3 is 15 amino acids. The V gene end was trimmed by 3 bases and the J gene end by 3 bases; junction bases not matched to a gene: 3.

The gene calls are TRBV12-3 or TRBV12-4 and TRBJ1-5; the D gene is possibly TRBD1 (6 bases). V lost 5 bases, J lost 7 bases, and 12 bases lay in between. CDR3 length equals 13 residues. DNA of the CDR3: TGTGCCAGCAGTACAGGGATGGGACAGCCCCAGCATTTT. This codes for CASSTGMGQPQHF.

The chain uses TRBV19 and TRBJ2-3, with 12 bases aligning to TRBD2. Germline loops: CDR1 LNHDA, CDR2 SQIVND (reference sequence). Trimming took 6 bases from V and 5 from J; bases not matched to a gene: 9. CDR3 size: 16 residues. CDR3 loop: CASSSTSGRPQDTQYF. The DNA for the CDR3 is TGTGCCAGTAGCAGTACTAGCGGGAGGCCCCAAGATACGCAGTATTTT.

This sequence joins TRBV2 and TRBJ1-2; 7 bases are shared with TRBD1. The trim removed 5 bases at V and 4 bases at J, leaving 16 bases unmatched. The CDR3 consists of 17 residues. Per the germline V gene, CDR1 is SNHLY and CDR2 is FYNNEI. The chain's CDR3 is CASSLTGTDPSGYGYTF. In DNA, the CDR3 is TGTGCCAGCAGTCTAACAGGGACAGACCCGAGCGGCTATGGCTACACCTTC.

This chain connects TRBV2 to TRBJ1-3; the D is unclear. Trimming took 5 bases from V and 2 from J, leaving 10 bases between them. This CDR3 contains 14 residues. Per the germline V gene, CDR1 is SNHLY and CDR2 is FYNNEI. CDR3 sequence: CASSPGVPGNTIYF. In nucleotides, the CDR3 is TGTGCCAGCAGTCCGGGAGTGCCTGGAAACACCATATATTTT.

The V call is TRBV24-1, the J call TRBJ1-5; tentatively, D is TRBD1 (5 bases). The CDR3 contains 13 residues. Germline V gene data show CDR1 as KGHDR and CDR2 as SFDVKD. V lost 5 bases to trimming and J lost 4 bases, with 8 bases between them. The CDR3 region has the DNA TGTGCCACCAGTGCAGCAGGGAATCAGCCCCAGCATTTT. Protein: CATSAAGNQPQHF.

The chain is built from TRBV12-5 and TRBJ2-1; the D gene is possibly TRBD1 (5 bases). This CDR3 has 13 residues. V lost 7 bases to trimming and J lost 8 bases, with 15 bases between them. CDR1 is LGHNT, CDR2 FRNRAP, per germline. The DNA of the CDR3 is TGTGCTAGTGCTCCCCCCCAGGGCTATGAGCAGTTCTTC. Translated, it gives CASAPPQGYEQFF.

This clone was picked up one time. In DNA form, the CDR3 reads TGTGCCAGCATAAGTGACCCGGCGGGTGAAGCTTTCTTT. Residues: CASISDPAGEAFF. V is TRBV2 and J is TRBJ1-1; D remains unclear. Germline values: CDR1 SNHLY, CDR2 FYNNEI. CDR3 length: 13 residues. Trimming left V 7 bases short and J 7 bases short, with 16 bases between.